Listed below are T cell receptor beta chains from one sample, sequenced in a study of CD8 T cells in Susac syndrome. TCRdb re-derived calls from the immunoSEQ multiplex PCR reads in MiXCR, one entry per CDR3 protein. The sample consists of about 130,000 distinct CDR3 sequences, around 91% of them appearing once. Sequences were obtained from CD8+ T cells from PBMCs. These receptors were taken from a human donor with multiple sclerosis. Each CDR3 is given with its conserved first and last residue.

CDR3 protein | CDR3 length | V gene
CASSQDRGTATLGGELFF | 18 | TRBV4-3
CASSLPGLGYNEQFF | 15 | TRBV3-1
CASSLVSAKADEQFF | 15 | TRBV5-1
CASSGGAEGNNEQFF | 15 | TRBV6-4
CASSPTGRGRNQPQHF | 16 | TRBV7-9
CAGTGTGLSWQYF | 13 | TRBV5-6
CATGTASYNEQFF | 13 | TRBV12-3/TRBV12-4
CASSHPTNSYEQYF | 14 | TRBV3-1
CASSQMTSGSYEQYF | 15 | TRBV18
CASSHREQGVDYGYTF | 16 | TRBV18
CASSFGRNYGYTF | 13 | TRBV27
CATGKGPNTGELFF | 14 | TRBV15
CSANGLAGTAYEQYF | 15 | TRBV20-1
CATSSQPWRYEQYF | 14 | TRBV15
CASSYSPGTSEQYF | 14 | TRBV6-2/TRBV6-3
CASSPERQGPWEQYF | 15 | TRBV4-1
CAISERAGTANQPQHF | 16 | TRBV10-3
CASSLSGGFGYTF | 13 | TRBV11-3
CSVEMAGGSNEQFF | 14 | TRBV29-1
CASSHRLAYNEQFF | 14 | TRBV3-1
CSEFEDGTQYF | 11 | TRBV20-1
CATSKDRGMSEAFF | 14 | TRBV15
CASSLSYGYGYTF | 13 | TRBV27
CASSHTGNEQFF | 12 | TRBV3-1
CASSIHPERDREGSTEAFF | 19 | TRBV19
CASGVYGTNEKLFF | 14 | TRBV6-1
CATGNQPQHF | 10 | TRBV19
CASSLELAGVPAEQYF | 16 | TRBV5-4
CSVEGLAGGNEQYF | 14 | TRBV29-1
CSARDQREHTGELFF | 15 | TRBV20-1
CASSQPGTGVYEQYF | 15 | TRBV4-1
CASSLSGEHRGYTF | 14 | TRBV27
CASSIPQERYSNQPQHF | 17 | TRBV19
CASSPRDRPRYEQYF | 15 | TRBV27
CASSWGQFAGANVLTF | 16 | TRBV6-5
CSATANTGELFF | 12 | TRBV29-1
CASSKPGQGYGYTF | 14 | TRBV12-3/TRBV12-4
CASSQDPPSYNEQFF | 15 | TRBV4-1
CASSPREEQFF | 11 | TRBV12-3/TRBV12-4
CASSFRDSEAFF | 12 | TRBV5-6
CASSRETGMNTEAFF | 15 | TRBV4-1
CASSIGGHQPQHF | 13 | TRBV6-5
CASSLAGVGQPQHF | 14 | TRBV12-3/TRBV12-4
CATSLSTYNEQFF | 13 | TRBV15
CASSFRGGANQPQHF | 15 | TRBV27
CASSPKGGGYNEQFF | 15 | TRBV28
CASSLSESGRWDEQFF | 16 | TRBV12-3/TRBV12-4
CASRFTAGTEAFF | 13 | TRBV12-3/TRBV12-4
CSARLILESGSDSYEQYF | 18 | TRBV20-1